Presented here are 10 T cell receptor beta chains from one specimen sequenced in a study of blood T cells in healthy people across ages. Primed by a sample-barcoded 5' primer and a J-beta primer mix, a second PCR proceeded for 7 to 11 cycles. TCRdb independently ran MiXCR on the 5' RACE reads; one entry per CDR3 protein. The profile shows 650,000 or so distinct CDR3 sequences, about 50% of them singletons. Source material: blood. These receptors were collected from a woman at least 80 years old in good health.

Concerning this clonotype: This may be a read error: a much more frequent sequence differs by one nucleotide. The CDR3 sequence is CAGSGRGERTDTQYF. CDR3 DNA sequence: TGTGCCGGCAGTGGGCGGGGAGAGCGTACAGATACGCAGTATTTT. V gene TRBV25-1 combines with J gene TRBJ2-3, with D perhaps matching TRBD2 (6 bases). Germline values: CDR1 MGHDK, CDR2 SYGVNS. This CDR3 contains 15 residues.

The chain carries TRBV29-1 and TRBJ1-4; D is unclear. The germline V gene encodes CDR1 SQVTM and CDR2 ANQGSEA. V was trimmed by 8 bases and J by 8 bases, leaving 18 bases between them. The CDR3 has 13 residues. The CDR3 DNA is TGCAGCCCCCGCGGGCAGTGGAGGGAAAAACTGTTTTTT. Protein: CSPRGQWREKLFF.

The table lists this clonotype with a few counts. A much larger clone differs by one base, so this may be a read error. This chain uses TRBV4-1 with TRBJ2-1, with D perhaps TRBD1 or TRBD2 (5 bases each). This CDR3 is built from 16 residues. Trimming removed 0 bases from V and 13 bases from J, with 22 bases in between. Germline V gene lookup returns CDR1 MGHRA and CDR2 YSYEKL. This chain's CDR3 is CASSQEPGSLGETQFF. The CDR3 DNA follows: TGCGCCAGCAGCCAAGAGCCAGGGAGTTTGGGAGAGACCCAGTTCTTC.

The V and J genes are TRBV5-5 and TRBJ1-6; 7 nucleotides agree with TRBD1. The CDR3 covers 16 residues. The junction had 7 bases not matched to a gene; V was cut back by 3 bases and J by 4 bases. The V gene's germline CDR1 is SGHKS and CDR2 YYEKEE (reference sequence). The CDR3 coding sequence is TGTGCCAGCAGCTGGGGGGACAGTAATTATAATTCACCCCTCCACTTT. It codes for CASSWGDSNYNSPLHF.

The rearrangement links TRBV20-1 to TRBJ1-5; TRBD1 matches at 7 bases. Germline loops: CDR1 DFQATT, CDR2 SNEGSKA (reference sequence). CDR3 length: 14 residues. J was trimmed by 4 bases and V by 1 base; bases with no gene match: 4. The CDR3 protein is CSARGAGGNQPQHF. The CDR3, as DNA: TGCAGTGCTAGAGGGGCAGGGGGGAATCAGCCCCAGCATTTT.

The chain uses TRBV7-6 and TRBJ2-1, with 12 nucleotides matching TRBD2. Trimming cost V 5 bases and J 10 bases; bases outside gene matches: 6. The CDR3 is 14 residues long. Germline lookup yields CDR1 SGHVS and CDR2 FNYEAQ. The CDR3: CASSPSGGAGEQFF. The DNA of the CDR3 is TGTGCCAGCAGCCCTAGCGGGGGGGCGGGCGAGCAGTTCTTC.

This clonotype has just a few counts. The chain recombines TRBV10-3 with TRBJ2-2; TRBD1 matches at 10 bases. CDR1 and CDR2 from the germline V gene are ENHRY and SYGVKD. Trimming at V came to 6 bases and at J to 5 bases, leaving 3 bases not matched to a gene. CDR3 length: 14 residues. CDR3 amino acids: CAIRRQGATGELFF. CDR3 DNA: TGTGCCATCAGACGACAGGGGGCGACCGGGGAGCTGTTTTTT.

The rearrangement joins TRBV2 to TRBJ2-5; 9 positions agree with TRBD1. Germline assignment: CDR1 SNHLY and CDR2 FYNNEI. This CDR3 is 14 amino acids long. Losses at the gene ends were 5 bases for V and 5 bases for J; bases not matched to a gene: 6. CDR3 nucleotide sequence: TGTGCCAGCAGTTTAAGACAGGGGGTTGAGACCCAGTACTTC. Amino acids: CASSLRQGVETQYF.

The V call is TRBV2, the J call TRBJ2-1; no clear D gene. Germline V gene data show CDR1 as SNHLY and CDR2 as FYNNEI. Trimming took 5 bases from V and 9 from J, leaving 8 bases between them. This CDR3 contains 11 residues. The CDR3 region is CASSPDREQFF. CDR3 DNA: TGTGCCAGCAGTCCGGATCGTGAGCAGTTCTTC.

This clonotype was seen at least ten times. CDR3 sequence: CASSLNSNEQFF. As DNA, the CDR3 is TGTGCCAGCAGTCTTAATTCCAATGAGCAGTTCTTC. The chain joins TRBV2 to TRBJ2-1; D gene uncertain. Germline V gives CDR1 SNHLY, CDR2 FYNNEI. CDR3 length: 12 residues. Trimming shortened V by 5 bases and J by 6 bases, and 8 bases separated the two germline ends.